The present entry profiles one T cell receptor beta chain with its context. The sample is drawn from a study of cytotoxic CD8 clonotypes in ibrutinib-treated CLL. About the study: Mean per-sample yields comprised just over 250,000 productive templates and approximately 97,000 productive rearrangements.

The germline CDR1 and CDR2 sequences are GTSNPN and SVGIG (reference sequence). This CDR3 comprises 16 residues. V was pared by 3 bases and J by 8 bases, with 11 bases of the junction left unmatched. Sequenced by immunoSEQ multiplex PCR; TCRdb stores in-frame clones only, minus some. The sample holds some 150,000 clones, 76% seen once. The sequence came from a human donor with chronic lymphocytic leukemia. The material sequenced was PBMCs, taken after 24 months of ibrutinib treatment. The rearrangement links TRBV30 to TRBJ1-4, with 11 bases aligning to TRBD1. The DNA for the CDR3 is TGTGCCTGGAGCCCGGGGACAGGGGGATTCGGGGAAAAACTGTTTTTT. It specifies CAWSPGTGGFGEKLFF.